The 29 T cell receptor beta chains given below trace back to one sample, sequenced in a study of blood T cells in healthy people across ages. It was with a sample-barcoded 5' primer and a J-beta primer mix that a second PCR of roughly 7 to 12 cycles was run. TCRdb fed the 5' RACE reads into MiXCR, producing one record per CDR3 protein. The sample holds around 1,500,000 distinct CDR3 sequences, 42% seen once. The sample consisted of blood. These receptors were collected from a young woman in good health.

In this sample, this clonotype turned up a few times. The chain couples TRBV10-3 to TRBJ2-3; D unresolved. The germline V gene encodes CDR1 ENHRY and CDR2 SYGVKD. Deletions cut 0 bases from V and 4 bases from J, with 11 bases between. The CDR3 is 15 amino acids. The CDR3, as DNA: TGTGCCATCAGTGAGTCCACGGTTCTGTCAGATACGCAGTATTTT. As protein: CAISESTVLSDTQYF.

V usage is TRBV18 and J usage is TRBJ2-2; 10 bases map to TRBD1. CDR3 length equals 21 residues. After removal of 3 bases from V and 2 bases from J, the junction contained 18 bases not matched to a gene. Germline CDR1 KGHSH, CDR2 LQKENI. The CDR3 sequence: CASSPRGTGAPLTANTGELFF. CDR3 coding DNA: TGTGCCAGCTCACCTCGGGGGACAGGGGCCCCTCTTACTGCAAACACCGGGGAGCTGTTTTTT.

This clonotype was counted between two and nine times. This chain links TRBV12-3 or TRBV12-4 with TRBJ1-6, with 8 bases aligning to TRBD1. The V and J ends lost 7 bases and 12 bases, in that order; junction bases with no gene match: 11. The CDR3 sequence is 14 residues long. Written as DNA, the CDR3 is TGTGCCAGCAAAAAAGGACAGGGAAAACTACCCCTCCACTTT. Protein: CASKKGQGKLPLHF.

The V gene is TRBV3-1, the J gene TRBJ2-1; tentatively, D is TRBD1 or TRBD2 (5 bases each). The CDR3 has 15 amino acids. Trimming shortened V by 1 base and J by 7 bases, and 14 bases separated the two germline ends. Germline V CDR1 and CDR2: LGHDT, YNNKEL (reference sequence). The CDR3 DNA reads TGTGCCAGCAGCCAAGGGGGACCGTGGGGTAATGAGCAGTTCTTC. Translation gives CASSQGGPWGNEQFF.

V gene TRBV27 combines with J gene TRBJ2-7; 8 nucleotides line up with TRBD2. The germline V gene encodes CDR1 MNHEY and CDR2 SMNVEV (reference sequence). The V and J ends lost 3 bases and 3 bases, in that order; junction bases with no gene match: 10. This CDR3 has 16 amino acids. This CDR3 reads CASSFLERESVYEQYF. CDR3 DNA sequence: TGTGCCAGCAGTTTCCTCGAGCGGGAGTCCGTCTACGAGCAGTACTTC.

DNA of the CDR3: TGTGCCAGCAGTTTCGCCAGGGCGAACACCGGGGAGCTGTTTTTT. It encodes CASSFARANTGELFF. J is TRBJ2-2 and V is TRBV27; TRBD1 might be the D (5 bases). Germline values: CDR1 MNHEY, CDR2 SMNVEV (reference sequence). The V gene lost 3 bases and the J gene lost 0 bases, with 8 bases spanning the gap. The CDR3 sequence is 15 residues long.

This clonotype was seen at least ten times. The CDR3 loop reads CASSPGLAEYTDTQYF. The CDR3 DNA sequence: TGTGCCAGCAGCCCCGGACTAGCGGAGTATACAGATACGCAGTATTTT. V is TRBV7-9 and J is TRBJ2-3; 10 nucleotides line up with TRBD2. Germline V gives CDR1 SEHNR, CDR2 FQNEAQ (reference sequence). The length of the CDR3 is 16 residues. J was trimmed by 3 bases and V by 5 bases; bases with no gene match: 8.

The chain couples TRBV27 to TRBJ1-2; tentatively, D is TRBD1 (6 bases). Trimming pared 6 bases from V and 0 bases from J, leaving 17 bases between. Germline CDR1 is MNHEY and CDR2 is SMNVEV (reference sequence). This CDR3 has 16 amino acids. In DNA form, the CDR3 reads TGTGCCAGCAGCCGCTCCGACGGGGGGCCTAACTATGGCTACACCTTC. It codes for CASSRSDGGPNYGYTF.

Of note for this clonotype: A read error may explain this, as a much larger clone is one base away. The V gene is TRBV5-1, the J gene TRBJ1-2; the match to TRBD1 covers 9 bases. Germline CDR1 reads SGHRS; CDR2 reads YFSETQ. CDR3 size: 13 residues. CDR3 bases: TGCACCAGCAGCCGGACAGGGGACTATGGCTACACCTTC. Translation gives CTSSRTGDYGYTF.

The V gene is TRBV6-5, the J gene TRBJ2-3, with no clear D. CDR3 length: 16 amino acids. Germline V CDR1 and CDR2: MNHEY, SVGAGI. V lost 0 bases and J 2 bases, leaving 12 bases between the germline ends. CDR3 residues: CASSYSGPGYTDTQYF. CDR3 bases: TGTGCCAGCAGTTACTCGGGTCCCGGATACACAGATACGCAGTATTTT.

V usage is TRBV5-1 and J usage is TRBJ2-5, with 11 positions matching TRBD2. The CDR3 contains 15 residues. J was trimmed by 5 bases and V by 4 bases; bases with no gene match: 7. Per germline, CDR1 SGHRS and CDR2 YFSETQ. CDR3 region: CASSTGTSGEETQYF. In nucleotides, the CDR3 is TGCGCCAGCAGCACAGGGACTAGCGGAGAGGAGACCCAGTACTTC.

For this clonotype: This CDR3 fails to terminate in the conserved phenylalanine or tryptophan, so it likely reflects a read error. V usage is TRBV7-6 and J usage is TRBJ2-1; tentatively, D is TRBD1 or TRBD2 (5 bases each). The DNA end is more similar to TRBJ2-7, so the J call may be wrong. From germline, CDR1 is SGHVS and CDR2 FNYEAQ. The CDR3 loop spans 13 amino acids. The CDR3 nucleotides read TGTGCCAGCAGCACTAGTCAGGGTTCCGAGCAGTACCTC. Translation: CASSTSQGSEQYL.

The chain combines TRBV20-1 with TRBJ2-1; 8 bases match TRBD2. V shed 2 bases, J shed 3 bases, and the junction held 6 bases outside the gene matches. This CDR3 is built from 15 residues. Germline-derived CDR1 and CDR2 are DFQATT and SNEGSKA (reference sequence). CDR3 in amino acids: CSARQPGLVYNEQFF. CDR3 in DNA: TGCAGTGCTAGACAACCGGGACTAGTCTACAATGAGCAGTTCTTC.

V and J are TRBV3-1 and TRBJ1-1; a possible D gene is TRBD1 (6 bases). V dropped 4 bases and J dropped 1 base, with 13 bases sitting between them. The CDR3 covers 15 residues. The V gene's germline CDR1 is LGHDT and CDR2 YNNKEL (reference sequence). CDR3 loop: CASSLKGGGNTEAFF. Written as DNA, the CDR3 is TGTGCCAGCAGCCTCAAAGGGGGGGGGAACACTGAAGCTTTCTTT.

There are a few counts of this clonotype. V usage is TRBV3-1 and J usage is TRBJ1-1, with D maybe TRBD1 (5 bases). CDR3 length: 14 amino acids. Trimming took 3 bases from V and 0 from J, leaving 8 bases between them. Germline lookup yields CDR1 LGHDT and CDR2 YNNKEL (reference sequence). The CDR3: CASSQGLMNTEAFF. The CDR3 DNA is TGTGCCAGCAGCCAGGGGCTCATGAACACTGAAGCTTTCTTT.

The CDR3 sequence is CASSEWTGGGETQYF. Written as DNA, the CDR3 is TGTGCCAGCAGTGAATGGACAGGGGGTGGAGAGACCCAGTACTTC. This chain uses TRBV6-1 with TRBJ2-5, with 10 positions matching TRBD1. In germline, CDR1 is MNHNS, CDR2 SASEGT. V lost 2 bases and J lost 4; bases outside the gene matches: 4. The CDR3 spans 15 residues.

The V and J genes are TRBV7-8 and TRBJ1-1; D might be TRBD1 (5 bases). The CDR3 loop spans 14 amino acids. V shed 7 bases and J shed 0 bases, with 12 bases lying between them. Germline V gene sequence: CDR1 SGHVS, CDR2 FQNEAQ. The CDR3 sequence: CASNPQGLNTEAFF. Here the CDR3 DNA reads TGTGCCAGCAACCCCCAGGGTTTGAACACTGAAGCTTTCTTT.

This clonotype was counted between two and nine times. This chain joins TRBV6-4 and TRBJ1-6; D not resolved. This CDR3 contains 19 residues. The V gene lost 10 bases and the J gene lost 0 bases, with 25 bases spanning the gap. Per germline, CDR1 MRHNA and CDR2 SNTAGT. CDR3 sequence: CATTVGTGRPSSYNSPLHF. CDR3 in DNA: TGTGCCACCACAGTGGGAACCGGCAGGCCGAGCTCCTATAATTCACCCCTCCACTTT.

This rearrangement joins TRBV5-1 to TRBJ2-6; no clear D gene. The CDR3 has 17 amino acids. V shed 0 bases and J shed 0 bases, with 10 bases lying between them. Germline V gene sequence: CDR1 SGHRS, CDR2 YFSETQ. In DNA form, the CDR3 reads TGCGCCAGCAGCTTGGGTGAGTTAAGCTCTGGGGCCAACGTCCTGACTTTC. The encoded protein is CASSLGELSSGANVLTF.

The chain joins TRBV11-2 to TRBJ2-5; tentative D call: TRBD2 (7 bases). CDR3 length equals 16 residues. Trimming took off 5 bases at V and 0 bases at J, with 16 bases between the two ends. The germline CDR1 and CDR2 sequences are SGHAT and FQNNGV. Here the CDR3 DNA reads TGTGCCAGCAGCCACGGGGGGCTAGCGGACCAAGAGACCCAGTACTTC. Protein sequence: CASSHGGLADQETQYF.

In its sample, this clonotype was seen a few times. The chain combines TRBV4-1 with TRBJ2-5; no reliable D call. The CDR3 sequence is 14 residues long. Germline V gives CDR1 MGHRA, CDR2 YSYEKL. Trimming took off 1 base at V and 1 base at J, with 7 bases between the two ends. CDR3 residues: CASSQVGSQETQYF. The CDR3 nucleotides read TGCGCCAGCAGCCAAGTCGGCAGCCAAGAGACCCAGTACTTC.

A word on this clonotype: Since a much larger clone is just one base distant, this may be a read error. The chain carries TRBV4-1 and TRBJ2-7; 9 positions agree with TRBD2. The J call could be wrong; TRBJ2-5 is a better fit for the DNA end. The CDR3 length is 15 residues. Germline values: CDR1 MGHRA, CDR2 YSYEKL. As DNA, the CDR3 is TGCGCCAGCAACCAAGGGGGACTAGCTGGGGAGACCCAGTACTTC. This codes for CASNQGGLAGETQYF.

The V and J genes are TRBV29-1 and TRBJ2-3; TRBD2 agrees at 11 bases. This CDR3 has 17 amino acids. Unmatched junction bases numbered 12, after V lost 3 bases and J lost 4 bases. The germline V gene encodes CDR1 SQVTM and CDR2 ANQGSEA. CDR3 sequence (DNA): TGCAGCGTTGATGGGACCGTACTAGCGGGAGATCCAGATACGCAGTATTTT. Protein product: CSVDGTVLAGDPDTQYF.

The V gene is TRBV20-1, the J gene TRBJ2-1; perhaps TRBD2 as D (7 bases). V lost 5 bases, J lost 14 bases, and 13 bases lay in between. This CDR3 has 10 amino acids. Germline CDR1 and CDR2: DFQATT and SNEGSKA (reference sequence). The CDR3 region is CSASRGAEFF. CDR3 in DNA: TGCAGTGCTTCTCGGGGGGCGGAGTTCTTC.

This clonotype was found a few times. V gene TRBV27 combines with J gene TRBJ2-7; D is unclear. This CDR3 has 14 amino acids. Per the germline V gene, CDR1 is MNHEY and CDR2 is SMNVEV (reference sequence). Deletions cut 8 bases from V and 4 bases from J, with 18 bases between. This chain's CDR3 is CASPLWGRPYEQYF. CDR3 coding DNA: TGTGCCAGCCCTCTGTGGGGTCGGCCTTACGAGCAGTACTTC.

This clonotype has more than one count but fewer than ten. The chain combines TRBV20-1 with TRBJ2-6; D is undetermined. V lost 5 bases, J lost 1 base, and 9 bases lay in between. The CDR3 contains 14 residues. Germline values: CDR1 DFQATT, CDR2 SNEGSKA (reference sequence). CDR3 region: CSAQAQSGANVLTF. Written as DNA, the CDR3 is TGCAGTGCTCAAGCCCAGTCTGGGGCCAACGTCCTGACTTTC.

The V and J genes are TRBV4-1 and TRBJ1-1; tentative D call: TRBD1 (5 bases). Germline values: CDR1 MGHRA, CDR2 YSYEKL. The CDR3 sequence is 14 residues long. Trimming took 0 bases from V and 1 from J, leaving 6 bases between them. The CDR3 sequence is CASSQDRANTEAFF. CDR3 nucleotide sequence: TGCGCCAGCAGCCAAGACAGGGCGAACACTGAAGCTTTCTTT.

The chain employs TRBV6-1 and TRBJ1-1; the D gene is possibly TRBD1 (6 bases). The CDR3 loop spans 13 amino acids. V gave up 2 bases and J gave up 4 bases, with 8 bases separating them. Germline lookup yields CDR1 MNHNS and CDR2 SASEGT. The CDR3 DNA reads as TGTGCCAGCAGTGAACAGGGGTTCACTGAAGCTTTCTTT. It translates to CASSEQGFTEAFF.

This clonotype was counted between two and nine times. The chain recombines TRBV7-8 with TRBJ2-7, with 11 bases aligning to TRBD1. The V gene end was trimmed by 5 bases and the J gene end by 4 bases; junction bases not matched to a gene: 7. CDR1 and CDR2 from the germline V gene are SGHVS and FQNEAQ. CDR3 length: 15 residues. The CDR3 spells CASSAGGQGVYEQYF. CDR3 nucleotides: TGTGCCAGCAGCGCTGGGGGACAGGGGGTTTACGAGCAGTACTTC.